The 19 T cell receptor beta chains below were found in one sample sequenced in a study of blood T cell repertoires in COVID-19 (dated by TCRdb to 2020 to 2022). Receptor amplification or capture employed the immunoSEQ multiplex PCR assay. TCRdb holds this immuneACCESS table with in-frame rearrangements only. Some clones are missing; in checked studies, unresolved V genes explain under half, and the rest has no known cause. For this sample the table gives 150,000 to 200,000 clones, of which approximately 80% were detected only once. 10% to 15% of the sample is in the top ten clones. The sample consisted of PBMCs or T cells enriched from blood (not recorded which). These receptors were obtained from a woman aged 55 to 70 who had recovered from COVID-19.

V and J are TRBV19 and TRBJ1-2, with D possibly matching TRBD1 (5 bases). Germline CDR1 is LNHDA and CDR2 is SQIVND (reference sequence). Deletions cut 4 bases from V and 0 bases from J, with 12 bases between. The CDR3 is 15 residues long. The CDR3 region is CASSTPRATNYGYTF. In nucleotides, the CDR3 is TGTGCCAGTAGTACCCCCAGGGCAACTAACTATGGCTACACCTTC.

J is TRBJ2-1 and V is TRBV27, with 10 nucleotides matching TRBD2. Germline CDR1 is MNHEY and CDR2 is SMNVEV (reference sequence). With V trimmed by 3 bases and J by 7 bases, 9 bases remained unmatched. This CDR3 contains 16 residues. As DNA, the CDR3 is TGTGCCAGCAGTTTCCTAGCGGGAGAGGGAGTTAATGAGCAGTTCTTC. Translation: CASSFLAGEGVNEQFF.

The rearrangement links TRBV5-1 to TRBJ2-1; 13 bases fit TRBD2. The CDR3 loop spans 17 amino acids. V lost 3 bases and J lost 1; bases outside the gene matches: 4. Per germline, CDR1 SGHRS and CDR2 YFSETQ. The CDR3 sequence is CASSSGLAGSSYNEQFF. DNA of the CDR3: TGCGCCAGCAGCTCGGGACTAGCGGGAAGTTCCTACAATGAGCAGTTCTTC.

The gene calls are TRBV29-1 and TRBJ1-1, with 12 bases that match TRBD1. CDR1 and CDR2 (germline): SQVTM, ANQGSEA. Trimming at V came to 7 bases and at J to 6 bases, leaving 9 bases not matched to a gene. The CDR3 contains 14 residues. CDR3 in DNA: TGCAGCGCTGACCCGGGACAGGGGGCCGCTGAAGCTTTCTTT. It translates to CSADPGQGAAEAFF.

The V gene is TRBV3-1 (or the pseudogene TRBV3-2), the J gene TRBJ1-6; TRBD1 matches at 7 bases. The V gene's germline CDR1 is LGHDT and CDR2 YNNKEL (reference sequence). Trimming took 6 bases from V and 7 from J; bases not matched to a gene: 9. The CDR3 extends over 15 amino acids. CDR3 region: CASSFTGASNSPLHF. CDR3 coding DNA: TGTGCCAGCAGTTTCACAGGGGCGAGCAATTCACCCCTCCACTTT.

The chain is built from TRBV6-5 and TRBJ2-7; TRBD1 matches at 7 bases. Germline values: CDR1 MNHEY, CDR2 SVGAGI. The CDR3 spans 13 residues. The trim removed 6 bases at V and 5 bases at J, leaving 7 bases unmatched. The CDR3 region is CASRQQGTNEQYF. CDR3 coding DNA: TGTGCCAGCAGACAACAGGGGACCAACGAGCAGTACTTC.

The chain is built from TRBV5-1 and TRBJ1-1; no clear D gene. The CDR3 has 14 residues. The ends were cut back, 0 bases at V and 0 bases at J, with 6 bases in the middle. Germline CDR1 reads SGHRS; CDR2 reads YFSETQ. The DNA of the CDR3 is TGCGCCAGCAGCTTGGGAGGTTTGAACACTGAAGCTTTCTTT. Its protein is CASSLGGLNTEAFF.

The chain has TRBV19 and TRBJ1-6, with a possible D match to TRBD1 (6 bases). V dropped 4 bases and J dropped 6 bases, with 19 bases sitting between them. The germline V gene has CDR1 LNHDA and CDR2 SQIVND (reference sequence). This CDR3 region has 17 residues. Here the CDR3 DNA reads TGTGCCAGTAGTAATGTCGGGACACGGGGCTCTAATTCACCCCTCCACTTT. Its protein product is CASSNVGTRGSNSPLHF. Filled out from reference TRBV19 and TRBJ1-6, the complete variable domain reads DGGITQSPKYLFRKEGQNVTLSCEQNLNHDAMYWYRQDPGQGLRLIYYSQIVNDFQKGDIAEGYSVSREKKESFPLTVTSAQKNPTAFYLCASSNVGTRGSNSPLHFGNGTRLTVT.

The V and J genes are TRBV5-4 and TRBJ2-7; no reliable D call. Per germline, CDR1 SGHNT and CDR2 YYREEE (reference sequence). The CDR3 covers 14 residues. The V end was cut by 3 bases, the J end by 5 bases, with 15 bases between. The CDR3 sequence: CASSYQIEADEQYF. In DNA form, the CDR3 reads TGTGCCAGCAGCTATCAGATTGAGGCGGACGAGCAGTACTTC.

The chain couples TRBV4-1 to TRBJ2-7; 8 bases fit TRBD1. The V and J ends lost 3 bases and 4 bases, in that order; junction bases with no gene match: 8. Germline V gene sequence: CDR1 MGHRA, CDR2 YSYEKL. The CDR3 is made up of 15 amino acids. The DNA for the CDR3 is TGCGCCAGCAGCCAGGATGACAGGGGTCCGTACGAGCAGTACTTC. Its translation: CASSQDDRGPYEQYF.

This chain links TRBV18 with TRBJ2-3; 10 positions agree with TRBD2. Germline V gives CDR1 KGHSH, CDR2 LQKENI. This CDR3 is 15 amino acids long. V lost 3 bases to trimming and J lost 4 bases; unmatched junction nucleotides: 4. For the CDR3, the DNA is TGTGCCAGCTCACCCCCTAGCGGGGGCTCAGATACGCAGTATTTT. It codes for CASSPPSGGSDTQYF.

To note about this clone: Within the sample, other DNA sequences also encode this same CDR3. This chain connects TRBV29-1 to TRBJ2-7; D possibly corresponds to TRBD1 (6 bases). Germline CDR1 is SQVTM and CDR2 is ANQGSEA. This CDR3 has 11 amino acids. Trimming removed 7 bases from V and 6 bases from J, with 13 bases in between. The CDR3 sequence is CSATQGAEQYF. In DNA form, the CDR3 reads TGCAGCGCCACACAGGGTGCCGAGCAGTACTTC.

This CDR3 is CASSPESGIFVTDTQYF. The CDR3 nucleotides read TGCGCCAGCAGCCCAGAATCAGGTATTTTTGTCACAGATACGCAGTATTTT. The rearrangement uses TRBV5-1 and TRBJ2-3; no firm D call. The CDR3 covers 17 residues. Trimming cost V 4 bases and J 2 bases, with 20 bases left between them. Germline-derived CDR1 and CDR2 are SGHRS and YFSETQ.

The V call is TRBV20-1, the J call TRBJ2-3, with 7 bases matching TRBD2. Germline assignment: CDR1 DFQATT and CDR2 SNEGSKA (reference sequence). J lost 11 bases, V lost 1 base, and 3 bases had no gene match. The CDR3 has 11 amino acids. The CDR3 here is CSARVLAEQYF. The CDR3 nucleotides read TGCAGTGCTAGAGTCCTAGCGGAGCAGTATTTT.

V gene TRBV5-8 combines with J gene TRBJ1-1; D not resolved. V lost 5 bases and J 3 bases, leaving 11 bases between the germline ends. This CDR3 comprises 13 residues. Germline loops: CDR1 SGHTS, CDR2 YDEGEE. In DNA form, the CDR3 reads TGTGCCAGCAGTATTGGGAGGGACACTGAAGCTTTCTTT. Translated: CASSIGRDTEAFF.

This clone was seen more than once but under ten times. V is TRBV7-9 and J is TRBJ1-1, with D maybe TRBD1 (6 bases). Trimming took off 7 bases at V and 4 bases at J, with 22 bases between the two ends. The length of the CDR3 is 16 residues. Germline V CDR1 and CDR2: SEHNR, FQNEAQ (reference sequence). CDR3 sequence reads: CASTTLHGRGGTEAFF. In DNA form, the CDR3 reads TGTGCCAGCACCACCCTCCACGGCAGGGGTGGCACTGAAGCTTTCTTT.

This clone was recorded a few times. CDR3 coding DNA: TGTGCCAGCAGCGTAGCGGGGGACAACACCGGGGAGCTGTTTTTT. Translating it yields CASSVAGDNTGELFF. The chain joins TRBV9 to TRBJ2-2, with D possibly matching TRBD2 (6 bases). From germline, CDR1 is SGDLS and CDR2 YYNGEE. The V end lost 0 bases, the J end lost 2 bases, and 8 bases lay between the germline ends. The CDR3 totals 15 residues.

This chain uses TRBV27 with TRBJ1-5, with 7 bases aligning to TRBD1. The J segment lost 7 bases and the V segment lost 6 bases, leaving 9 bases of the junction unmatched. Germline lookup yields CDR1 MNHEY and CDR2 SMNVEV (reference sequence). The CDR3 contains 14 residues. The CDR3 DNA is TGTGCCAGCAGCCGAGCGACAGGGAGCCAGCCCCAGCATTTT. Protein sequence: CASSRATGSQPQHF.

The CDR3 DNA sequence: TGTGCCAGCAGGCCCACAGGGTTCAATCAGCCCCAGCATTTT. This sequence encodes CASRPTGFNQPQHF. This sequence joins TRBV6-5 and TRBJ1-5, with D perhaps TRBD1 (6 bases). The length of the CDR3 is 14 residues. V was clipped by 6 bases and J by 3 bases, with 12 bases between them. Germline V gene data show CDR1 as MNHEY and CDR2 as SVGAGI.